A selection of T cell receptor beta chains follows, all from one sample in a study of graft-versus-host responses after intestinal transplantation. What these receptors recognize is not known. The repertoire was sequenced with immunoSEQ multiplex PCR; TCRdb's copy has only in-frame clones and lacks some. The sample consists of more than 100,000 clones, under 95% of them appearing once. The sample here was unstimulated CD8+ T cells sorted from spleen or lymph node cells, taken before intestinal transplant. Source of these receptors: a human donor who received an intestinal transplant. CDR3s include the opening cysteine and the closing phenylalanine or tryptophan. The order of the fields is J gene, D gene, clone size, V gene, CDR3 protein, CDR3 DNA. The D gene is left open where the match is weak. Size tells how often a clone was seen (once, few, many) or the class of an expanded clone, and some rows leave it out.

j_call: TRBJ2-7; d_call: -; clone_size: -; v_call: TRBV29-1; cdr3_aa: CSVAVGARDEQYF; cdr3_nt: TGCAGCGTTGCCGTGGGGGCCAGGGACGAGCAGTACTTC
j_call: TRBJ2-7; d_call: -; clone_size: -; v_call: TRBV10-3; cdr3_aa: CAISEVGQASYEQYF; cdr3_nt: TGTGCCATCAGTGAGGTCGGCCAGGCCTCCTACGAGCAGTACTTC
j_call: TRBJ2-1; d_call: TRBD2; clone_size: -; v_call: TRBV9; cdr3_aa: CASSVGSGGSYNEQFF; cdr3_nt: TGTGCCAGCAGCGTAGGATCGGGGGGGTCCTACAATGAGCAGTTCTTC
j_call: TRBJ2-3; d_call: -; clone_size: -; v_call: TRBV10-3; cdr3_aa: CAISPGGTQYF; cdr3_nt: TGTGCCATCAGCCCAGGCGGTACGCAGTATTTT
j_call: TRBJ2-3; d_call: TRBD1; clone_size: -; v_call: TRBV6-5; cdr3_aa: CASSDRGLSDTQYF; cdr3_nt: TGTGCCAGCAGCGACAGGGGCCTATCAGATACGCAGTATTTT
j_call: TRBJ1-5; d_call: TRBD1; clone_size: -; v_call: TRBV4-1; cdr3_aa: CASSVGTASNQPQHF; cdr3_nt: TGCGCCAGCAGTGTAGGGACAGCTAGCAATCAGCCCCAGCATTTT
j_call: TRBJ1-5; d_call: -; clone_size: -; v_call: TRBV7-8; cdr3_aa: CASSLGSGLSNQPQHF; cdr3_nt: TGTGCCAGCAGCTTGGGATCGGGGCTGAGCAATCAGCCCCAGCATTTT
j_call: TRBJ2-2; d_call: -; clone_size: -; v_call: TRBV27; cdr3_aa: CASSLNPPWTGELFF; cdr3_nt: TGTGCCAGCAGTCTTAACCCCCCCTGGACCGGGGAGCTGTTTTTT
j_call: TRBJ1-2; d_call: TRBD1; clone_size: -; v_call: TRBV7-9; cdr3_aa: CASSPPDRASGYTF; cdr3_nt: TGTGCCAGCAGCCCACCCGACAGGGCGAGTGGCTACACCTTC
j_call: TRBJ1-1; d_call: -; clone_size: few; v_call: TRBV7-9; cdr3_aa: CASSLRGSGTEAFF; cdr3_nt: TGTGCCAGCAGCTTACGGGGGAGCGGAACTGAAGCTTTCTTT
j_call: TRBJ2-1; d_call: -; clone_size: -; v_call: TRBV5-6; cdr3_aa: CASSSPRGEQFF; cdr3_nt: TGTGCCAGCAGCTCCCCTCGGGGTGAGCAGTTCTTC